The 15 T cell receptor beta chains below were found in one sample sequenced in a study of T cells after yellow fever vaccination. TCRdb re-analysed the 5' RACE reads in MiXCR, keeping a single row per CDR3 protein. The sample records 320,000 or so distinct CDR3 sequences, roughly 7.5% being singletons. The sequences come from PBMCs, collected approximately 47 days after the first yellow fever vaccination. These receptors all come from a man younger than 30 who received the YFV17D yellow fever vaccine.

This clonotype was seen a few times. The chain has TRBV3-1 and TRBJ2-7; 10 bases line up with TRBD2. V lost 4 bases, J lost 4 bases, and 10 bases stayed unmatched. CDR1 and CDR2 (germline): LGHDT, YNNKEL (reference sequence). There are 16 residues in the CDR3. The CDR3 DNA reads TGTGCCAGCAGCCCCCATAGCGGGGGGATATTGTACGAGCAGTACTTC. It specifies CASSPHSGGILYEQYF.

This clonotype was observed a handful of times. V is TRBV4-1 and J is TRBJ2-3, with 7 bases matching TRBD2. With 1 base clipped from V and 3 bases from J, the junction kept 16 bases outside the gene matches. Per the germline V gene, CDR1 is MGHRA and CDR2 is YSYEKL. This CDR3 spans 19 amino acids. The CDR3 DNA sequence: TGCGCCAGCAGCCAAGGGGAGGGACTTCCTAGCGGTGTGACAGATACGCAGTATTTT. This codes for CASSQGEGLPSGVTDTQYF.

The V and J genes are TRBV7-2 and TRBJ2-3; D ambiguous. The CDR3 runs to 16 residues. With 1 base removed from V and 3 bases from J, the gap between germline ends came to 14 bases. Germline values: CDR1 SGHTA, CDR2 FQGNSA. CDR3 residues: CASSLGSNSVTDTQYF. In nucleotides, the CDR3 is TGTGCCAGCAGCTTAGGCTCGAATTCCGTGACAGATACGCAGTATTTT.

The sample holds a few counts of this clonotype. The chain combines TRBV7-2 with TRBJ2-1; 7 bases line up with TRBD2. Germline V gives CDR1 SGHTA, CDR2 FQGNSA. CDR3 length equals 15 residues. V dropped 2 bases and J dropped 7; count of bases not matched to a gene: 8. DNA of the CDR3: TGTGCCAGCAGCTTATTTGCGGGGGTCGGTAATGAGCAGTTCTTC. It codes for CASSLFAGVGNEQFF.

This clonotype was recorded many times. This chain connects TRBV5-6 to TRBJ2-3; TRBD1 or TRBD2 may be the D gene (5 bases each). The CDR3 sequence is 15 residues long. Germline V gene data show CDR1 as SGHDT and CDR2 as YYEEEE. V lost 2 bases and J lost 2, with 12 bases in between. Here the CDR3 reads CASSLRGVFTDTQYF. The CDR3 DNA reads TGTGCCAGCAGCTTAAGAGGGGTTTTCACAGATACGCAGTATTTT. Complete variable domain (other parts from reference TRBV5-6 and TRBJ2-3): DAGVTQSPTHLIKTRGQQVTLRCSPKSGHDTVSWYQQALGQGPQFIFQYYEEEERQRGNFPDRFSGHQFPNYSSELNVNALLLGDSALYLCASSLRGVFTDTQYFGPGTRLTVL.

The chain has TRBV7-2 and TRBJ2-2, with 7 positions matching TRBD2. The length of the CDR3 is 16 residues. Trimming removed 0 bases from V and 7 bases from J; junction bases left unmatched: 8. The germline gives CDR1 SGHTA, CDR2 FQGNSA. The CDR3 coding sequence is TGTGCCAGCAGCTTAGCAAGCGGGGCTGGGGGCGGGGAGCTGTTTTTT. Amino acids: CASSLASGAGGGELFF.

This clonotype has just a few counts. The V and J genes are TRBV5-4 and TRBJ2-7; D is unresolved. V was pared by 0 bases and J by 5 bases, with 6 bases between. CDR1 and CDR2 (germline): SGHNT, YYREEE (reference sequence). This CDR3 region has 12 residues. The CDR3 protein is CASSLDQNEQYV. DNA for the CDR3: TGTGCCAGCAGCTTGGACCAAAACGAGCAGTACGTC.

The chain couples TRBV13 to TRBJ2-7, with D unresolved. V gave up 4 bases and J gave up 1 base, with 8 bases separating them. The CDR3 contains 13 residues. CDR1 and CDR2 (germline): PRHDT, FYEKMQ (reference sequence). This CDR3 is CASSSQSSYEQYV. The CDR3 coding sequence is TGTGCCAGCAGCTCACAGTCTTCCTACGAGCAGTACGTC.

This clonotype was seen many times. V is TRBV5-6 and J is TRBJ2-7, with TRBD1 matching over 7 bases. The ends lost 0 bases at V and 2 bases at J; junction bases unmatched: 2. This CDR3 region has 14 residues. Germline CDR1 and CDR2: SGHDT and YYEEEE. DNA for the CDR3: TGTGCCAGCAGCTTGGATCAGGGGGCCTACGAGCAGTACGTC. Translating gives CASSLDQGAYEQYV.

The chain combines TRBV4-3 with TRBJ2-3; D possibly corresponds to TRBD2 (6 bases). Per germline, CDR1 LGHNA and CDR2 YSLEER. The germline V and J ends were trimmed by 0 bases and 3 bases, with 10 bases remaining between them. The CDR3 length is 15 residues. CDR3 in amino acids: CASSQEGGETDTQYF. CDR3 nucleotide sequence: TGCGCCAGCAGCCAAGAAGGCGGGGAAACAGATACGCAGTATTTT.

There are a few counts of this clonotype. The chain is built from TRBV7-9 and TRBJ1-4; possible D gene TRBD1, 5 bases. The germline CDR1 and CDR2 sequences are SEHNR and FQNEAQ (reference sequence). Trimming removed 6 bases at V and 8 bases at J, with 13 bases between. The CDR3 has 13 amino acids. The CDR3 bases are TGTGCCAGCAGAGCGGGGGGGGACGAAAAACTGTTTTTT. Protein: CASRAGGDEKLFF.

This clonotype was observed many times. The CDR3: CSAGGPRYGYTF. The CDR3 coding sequence is TGCAGTGCAGGAGGACCGCGCTATGGCTACACCTTC. The rearrangement links TRBV20-1 to TRBJ1-2; D unresolved. V lost 6 bases, J lost 4 bases, and 12 bases lay in between. Germline-derived CDR1 and CDR2 are DFQATT and SNEGSKA (reference sequence). The CDR3 loop spans 12 amino acids.

This clonotype was observed a handful of times. V usage is TRBV9 and J usage is TRBJ2-5; 8 bases map to TRBD2. Germline-derived CDR1 and CDR2 are SGDLS and YYNGEE. With V trimmed by 0 bases and J by 3 bases, 4 bases remained unmatched. The length of the CDR3 is 15 residues. CDR3 loop: CASSVGERGKETQYF. The CDR3 DNA follows: TGTGCCAGCAGCGTAGGAGAGCGGGGGAAAGAGACCCAGTACTTC.

Many counts were recorded for this clonotype. This chain links TRBV11-1 with TRBJ2-3, with TRBD2 matching 8 bases. The CDR3 loop spans 18 amino acids. Trimming at V came to 2 bases and at J to 2 bases, leaving 12 bases not matched to a gene. Germline lookup yields CDR1 SGHAT and CDR2 FQDESV (reference sequence). In nucleotides, the CDR3 is TGTGCCAGCAGCTTACTACCTAGCGGGCCGGGCAACACAGATACGCAGTATTTT. Translated, it gives CASSLLPSGPGNTDTQYF.

The chain combines TRBV19 with TRBJ1-6; TRBD1 matches at 7 bases. Germline CDR1 and CDR2: LNHDA and SQIVND (reference sequence). Trimming cost V 3 bases and J 10 bases; bases outside gene matches: 6. The CDR3 is 14 residues long. DNA of the CDR3: TGTGCCAGTAGTATTAAAGGGGGCGCGTCACCCCTCCACTTT. Its translation is CASSIKGGASPLHF.